The source of this T cell receptor beta chain is a study of blood T cell repertoires in COVID-19. About the study: The United States, Italy and Spain provided the acute and convalescent COVID-19 samples. PBMCs, B-cell-depleted T cells, or T cells were the source of the cDNA or gDNA that made up the material.

The V gene end was trimmed by 3 bases and the J gene end by 0 bases; junction bases not matched to a gene: 3. Germline V gene sequence: CDR1 KGHSH, CDR2 LQKENI. This CDR3 spans 16 amino acids. In the authors' workflow: Nucleated cell number was recorded as an estimate derived from reference gene primer amplification. Produced via immunoSEQ multiplex PCR; TCRdb's table is partial and in-frame only. V and J calls and clone size come straight from that table; D and trimming were deduced from the DNA. Counted here are roughly 360,000 clones, 81% occurring once; the ten biggest clones make up 0.85% to 1.2%.

This TCR was sampled from a human donor with acute or convalescent COVID-19. The donor label of this sample is uncertain. The chain joins TRBV18 to TRBJ2-1; 9 nucleotides match TRBD2. Sequences were obtained from peripheral blood. CDR3 bases: TGTGCCAGCTCACCCCGAGCGGGAGGCTCCTACAATGAGCAGTTCTTC. Protein: CASSPRAGGSYNEQFF.